This T cell receptor (beta chain) was profiled in a study of blood T cell repertoires in COVID-19. Looking at the study overall: Spain, Italy and the United States supplied samples that represented acute and convalescent COVID-19. From T cells, B-cell-depleted T cells, or PBMCs came the material, which was cDNA or gDNA.

CDR3 length: 16 residues. Germline CDR1 LNHDA, CDR2 SQIVND (reference sequence). Trimming removed 5 bases from V and 1 base from J, with 17 bases in between. Patients from Seattle were sampled longitudinally, starting during active infection. Source study methods: Amplification from reference gene primers served as the basis for estimated nucleated cell counts. Assay used: immunoSEQ multiplex PCR; TCRdb lists only in-frame clones, some missing. V, J and clone size are those of that table, while D and trimming were read from the DNA. The profile shows 300,000 to 350,000 clones, 87% of them singletons. The chain employs TRBV19 and TRBJ2-5, with D perhaps TRBD1 (5 bases). This sequence was found in a man aged 25 to 40 with COVID-19, enrolled during active disease. The sequencing input was peripheral blood. CDR3 in amino acids: CASSGAIWSPQETQYF. The CDR3 bases are TGTGCCAGTAGTGGGGCAATCTGGAGTCCCCAAGAGACCCAGTACTTC.